This TCR beta chain derives from a study of blood T cells in healthy people across ages. Broader study findings: Significant beta diversity loss was already apparent by age approximately 38, declining roughly linearly.

This clonotype was observed a handful of times. Antigen unknown. Through a sample-barcoded 5' primer and a J-beta primer mix, a second PCR was run for roughly 6 to 12 cycles. A single record per CDR3 protein comes from TCRdb applying MiXCR to the 5' RACE reads. Of 600,000 to 850,000 distinct CDR3 sequences listed, around 25% are singletons. The CDR3 has 13 residues. Deletions cut 5 bases from V and 6 bases from J, with 12 bases between. Extracted total RNA amounted to at least 5.5 micrograms for each sample. These records were also assigned to another study, of T cells of mothers and their children.

The sequencing input was blood. The source of this sequence is a boy aged 5-17 years in good health. The chain recombines TRBV12-3 or TRBV12-4 with TRBJ2-3; D is unclear. CDR3 protein: CASSLRPRDTQYF. The CDR3 region has the DNA TGTGCCAGCAGTCTTCGCCCGAGGGATACGCAGTATTTT.